The entry below gives a single T cell receptor (beta chain) sequence along with its context. The antigen remains unidentified. This entry belongs to a study of cytomegalovirus exposure and HLA in healthy donors. General observations from the study: An observed cluster of highly shared sequence variants was recorded as a likely sequencing artifact. Rarity marked most TCR sequences, yet some public TCRs occurred in many donors.

Vbeta (60) and Jbeta (13) primers were used in the PCR. Clones were read by immunoSEQ multiplex PCR, and TCRdb kept only the in-frame ones, dropping some. The sample has 150,000 to 200,000 clones, roughly 71% seen once. The CDR3 loop spans 15 amino acids. Sequencing used PBMCs. This sequence originates from a woman between 50 and 59 years old in good health and CMV-seropositive. The chain links TRBV21-1 to TRBJ1-5; the DNA was not compared with TRBD1, the D call given in the table. TRBV21-1 is noted as a pseudogene. The CDR3 DNA follows: TGTGCCAGCAGCAAAGCCGATCAGGGCAATCAGCCCCAGCATTTT. The encoded protein is CASSKADQGNQPQHF.